The 23 T cell receptor beta chains below all came from one sample that was sequenced in a study of blood T cells in healthy people across ages. Primed by a sample-barcoded 5' primer and a J-beta primer mix, a second PCR proceeded for roughly 6 to 12 cycles. Each CDR3 protein gets one entry after TCRdb re-called the 5' RACE reads with MiXCR. The sample shows approximately 600,000 distinct CDR3 sequences, around three fifths of them seen only once. The sequencing sample was made of blood. The receptors originated from a man aged 55 to 70 in good health.

The chain carries TRBV2 and TRBJ1-2; no definite D call. Germline CDR1 SNHLY, CDR2 FYNNEI. V shed 2 bases and J shed 7 bases, with 17 bases lying between them. The CDR3 totals 15 residues. The CDR3 region is CASSESRTFTFGYTF. In nucleotides, the CDR3 is TGTGCCAGCAGTGAATCCAGGACCTTCACTTTTGGCTACACCTTC. Variable domain in full (rest from reference TRBV2 and TRBJ1-2): EPEVTQTPSHQVTQMGQEVILRCVPISNHLYFYWYRQILGQKVEFLVSFYNNEISEKSEIFDDQFSVERPDGSNFTLKIRSTKLEDSAMYFCASSESRTFTFGYTFGSGTRLTVV.

The CDR3 region has the DNA TGTGCCAGCAGAGACACGACTGCCAAAAACATTCAGTACTTC. It codes for CASRDTTAKNIQYF. This rearrangement joins TRBV2 to TRBJ2-4; D ambiguous. With 6 bases removed from V and 1 base from J, the gap between germline ends came to 10 bases. The CDR3 totals 14 residues. Germline V gene data show CDR1 as SNHLY and CDR2 as FYNNEI.

This chain connects TRBV9 to TRBJ1-1, with unresolved D. This CDR3 spans 14 amino acids. The germline CDR1 and CDR2 sequences are SGDLS and YYNGEE. Trimming pared 2 bases from V and 4 bases from J, leaving 12 bases between. CDR3 nucleotides: TGTGCCAGCAGCGTGGAGGGAGTCGTCACTGAAGCTTTCTTT. Translation gives CASSVEGVVTEAFF.

The chain has TRBV6-1 and TRBJ1-3; D uncertain. Trimming took off 1 base at V and 0 bases at J, with 4 bases between the two ends. CDR1 is MNHNS and CDR2 is SASEGT in the germline V gene. The CDR3 consists of 14 residues. DNA for the CDR3: TGTGCCAGCAGTGAAGGCCCCTCTGGAAACACCATATATTTT. Its translation is CASSEGPSGNTIYF.

The chain is built from TRBV4-1 and TRBJ1-2; 8 positions match TRBD1. Germline CDR1 and CDR2: MGHRA and YSYEKL. Unmatched junction bases numbered 10, after V lost 0 bases and J lost 4 bases. The CDR3 is 17 residues long. The CDR3, as DNA: TGCGCCAGCAGCCAAGATAGCAGGACAGGGCAGGGCTATGGCTACACCTTC. Its protein is CASSQDSRTGQGYGYTF.

The V call is TRBV12-3 or TRBV12-4, the J call TRBJ1-1, with 7 bases lining up with TRBD1. V lost 6 bases to trimming and J lost 2 bases; unmatched junction nucleotides: 6. This CDR3 is 14 amino acids long. The CDR3 nucleotides are TGTGCCAGCAGAGAGGGACAGTTAAACACTGAAGCTTTCTTT. It is translated as CASREGQLNTEAFF.

This clonotype occurred many times. The J gene is TRBJ2-7, the V gene TRBV20-1, with 9 bases identical to TRBD1. In germline, CDR1 is DFQATT, CDR2 SNEGSKA (reference sequence). J was trimmed by 4 bases and V by 6 bases; bases with no gene match: 7. The CDR3 has 13 residues. In DNA, the CDR3 is TGCAGTGCCGGGGACAGGGACCTATACGAGCAGTACTTC. It codes for CSAGDRDLYEQYF.

This clonotype was found a few times. The rearrangement uses TRBV5-1 and TRBJ2-7; D gene uncertain. V was pared by 4 bases and J by 3 bases, with 11 bases between. CDR3 size: 13 residues. Germline loops: CDR1 SGHRS, CDR2 YFSETQ. The CDR3 bases are TGCGCCAGCAGCGCAGGACCAAACTACGAGCAGTACTTC. Its protein product is CASSAGPNYEQYF.

The chain joins TRBV6-1 to TRBJ2-2, with 14 positions matching TRBD2. With V trimmed by 6 bases and J by 3 bases, 3 bases remained unmatched. This CDR3 spans 16 amino acids. Germline V gene sequence: CDR1 MNHNS, CDR2 SASEGT. Written as DNA, the CDR3 is TGTGCCAGCAGCCGACTAGCGGGGGGGGACACCGGGGAGCTGTTTTTT. Protein sequence: CASSRLAGGDTGELFF.

The CDR3 bases are TGTGCCAGCCATGCCACTCTAGCCAAAAACATTCAGTACTTC. Encoded protein: CASHATLAKNIQYF. The V call is TRBV6-5, the J call TRBJ2-4; the D is unclear. Germline values: CDR1 MNHEY, CDR2 SVGAGI. This CDR3 has 14 residues. V shed 8 bases and J shed 0 bases, with 11 bases lying between them.

As to this clonotype: The junction does not match germline at one end; this may be a read error. The V call is TRBV20-1, the J call TRBJ2-7; D is possibly TRBD2 (6 bases). The J call may not be correct, given that the DNA end is closer to TRBJ2-5. The germline V gene has CDR1 DFQATT and CDR2 SNEGSKA (reference sequence). This CDR3 spans 12 amino acids. In DNA, the CDR3 is TGCAGCGCTAGACTAGTAGGGGAGACCCAGTACTTC. Translating it yields CSARLVGETQYF.

V is TRBV12-3 or TRBV12-4 and J is TRBJ1-4; 8 nucleotides agree with TRBD1. V dropped 5 bases and J dropped 7; count of bases not matched to a gene: 15. The CDR3 covers 17 residues. The CDR3 is CASSPYHGTGGPEKLFF. The CDR3 nucleotides read TGTGCCAGCAGTCCTTATCATGGCACAGGGGGTCCTGAAAAACTGTTTTTT.

Comments on this clonotype: Its ends do not fully match the called genes, so a read error is possible. The gene calls are TRBV2 and TRBJ2-3, with D unresolved. From germline, CDR1 is SNHLY and CDR2 FYNNEI. The CDR3 is made up of 15 amino acids. CDR3 in amino acids: CASSERTADTDTRYF. In nucleotides, the CDR3 is TGTGCCAGCAGTGAGAGGACCGCTGACACAGATACGCGGTATTTT.

V is TRBV10-2 and J is TRBJ2-7, with 11 bases lining up with TRBD2. The germline V gene has CDR1 WSHSY and CDR2 SAAADI. This CDR3 region has 15 residues. Trimming took 4 bases from V and 5 from J; bases not matched to a gene: 7. In DNA, the CDR3 is TGCGCCAGCAGTGCTTCGACTAGCGGGGTCCACGAGCAGTACTTC. Protein: CASSASTSGVHEQYF.

This clonotype showed up just a few times. The chain couples TRBV5-6 to TRBJ1-5, with D possibly TRBD1 on 6 matching bases. The CDR3 contains 14 residues. V gave up 4 bases and J gave up 7 bases, with 15 bases separating them. Germline V gene lookup returns CDR1 SGHDT and CDR2 YYEEEE. In nucleotides, the CDR3 is TGTGCCAGCAGCCCGGCTGGGGGCAGGCAGCCCCAGCATTTT. Protein product: CASSPAGGRQPQHF.

The chain joins TRBV20-1 to TRBJ1-4; D is undetermined. The CDR3 totals 16 residues. Germline assignment: CDR1 DFQATT and CDR2 SNEGSKA (reference sequence). Between the trimmed V and J ends, which lost 6 bases and 4 bases, there was a span of 21 bases. CDR3 sequence (DNA): TGCAGTGCCTCCGCCCGATCCCAGACGGGTAATGAAAAACTGTTTTTT. Its translation is CSASARSQTGNEKLFF.

The chain employs TRBV2 and TRBJ2-5, with D perhaps given as TRBD1 or TRBD2 (5 bases each). Germline CDR1 SNHLY, CDR2 FYNNEI. CDR3 length: 15 amino acids. Between the trimmed V and J ends, which lost 2 bases and 7 bases, there was a span of 17 bases. The DNA of the CDR3 is TGTGCCAGCAGTGAATCCCGACGGGGCGCGGGGACCCAGTACTTC. Translated: CASSESRRGAGTQYF.

The chain uses TRBV5-1 and TRBJ2-7, with 10 positions matching TRBD1. The CDR3 has 13 amino acids. The junction had 1 base not matched to a gene; V was cut back by 3 bases and J by 4 bases. Germline assignment: CDR1 SGHRS and CDR2 YFSETQ. CDR3: CASSSDRGYEQYF. The CDR3 DNA reads as TGCGCCAGCAGCTCGGACAGGGGGTACGAGCAGTACTTC.

The chain is built from TRBV29-1 and TRBJ2-7, with 12 bases that match TRBD2. The CDR3 spans 13 residues. The germline CDR1 and CDR2 sequences are SQVTM and ANQGSEA. Trimming at V came to 7 bases and at J to 3 bases, leaving 4 bases not matched to a gene. The CDR3 spells CSAATSGGYEQYF. As DNA, the CDR3 is TGCAGCGCTGCGACTAGCGGGGGCTACGAGCAGTACTTC.

The gene calls are TRBV21-1 and TRBJ2-7; TRBD1, the table's D call, lacks a check against the DNA. TRBV21-1 is deemed a pseudogene. CDR3 length: 16 amino acids. The chain's CDR3 is CASSKASLNRVGEQYF. For the CDR3, the DNA is TGTGCCAGCAGCAAAGCCTCTTTGAACAGGGTGGGTGAGCAGTACTTC.

The chain recombines TRBV28 with TRBJ2-7; 9 bases align to TRBD1. Germline values: CDR1 MDHEN, CDR2 SYDVKM. The CDR3 is 14 residues long. V lost 2 bases and J lost 5; bases outside the gene matches: 4. The CDR3 bases are TGTGCCAGCAGTTTAGGACAGGGGAACCACGAGCAGTACTTC. This encodes CASSLGQGNHEQYF. The full variable domain, rest sourced from reference TRBV28 and TRBJ2-7, is DVKVTQSSRYLVKRTGEKVFLECVQDMDHENMFWYRQDPGLGLRLIYFSYDVKMKEKGDIPEGYSVSREKKERFSLILESASTNQTSMYLCASSLGQGNHEQYFGPGTRLTVT.

In this sample, this clonotype turned up a few times. The chain links TRBV3-1 to TRBJ2-1, with 8 bases aligning to TRBD1. Per germline, CDR1 LGHDT and CDR2 YNNKEL (reference sequence). Trimming at V came to 4 bases and at J to 4 bases, leaving 6 bases not matched to a gene. The CDR3 spans 15 residues. This CDR3 reads CASSPSRGRYNEQFF. The CDR3 DNA reads TGTGCCAGCAGCCCCTCCAGGGGGCGGTACAATGAGCAGTTCTTC.

The chain couples TRBV6-5 to TRBJ1-6; D not certain. The CDR3 consists of 17 residues. Germline assignment: CDR1 MNHEY and CDR2 SVGAGI. Deletions cut 0 bases from V and 7 bases from J, with 16 bases between. CDR3 coding DNA: TGTGCCAGCAGTTACTCGGGCAGCAAAGGAGAGAATTCACCCCTCCACTTT. Its translation: CASSYSGSKGENSPLHF.